This is a list of T cell receptor beta chains from one sample in a study of CXCR4 blockade with PD-1 therapy in pancreatic cancer. Measured with immunoSEQ multiplex PCR; TCRdb has only the in-frame clones, and not every one. The sample lists around 5,200 clones, almost 50% occurring once. The sample comprised tumor tissue. All receptors come from a human donor with pancreatic ductal adenocarcinoma. Both conserved end residues are part of each CDR3. The D gene is left open where the match is weak. The size entry is marked missing in some rows and otherwise reads once, few, many or a size class.

NA TRBJ2-1 TRBD1 TRBV15 TGTGCCACCAGCAGTCGAGGGGGCCTGGGGTCCTACAATGAGCAGTTCTTC CATSSRGGLGSYNEQFF
NA TRBJ2-7 NA TRBV6-8 TGTGCCAGCAGTTACCGACCGTGGGAGCAGTACTTC CASSYRPWEQYF
NA TRBJ2-1 NA TRBV19 TGTGCCAGTAGCGCCAGGTTCGGAGGGTACAATGAGCAGTTCTTC CASSARFGGYNEQFF
NA TRBJ1-1 NA TRBV18 TGTGCCAGCTCACCCGGACAGAACACTGAAGCTTTCTTT CASSPGQNTEAFF
NA TRBJ1-3 NA TRBV9 TGTGCCAGCAGGACGCAAGGAAACACCATATATTTT CASRTQGNTIYF
NA TRBJ1-2 NA TRBV19 TGTGCCAGTAGCCTCGGTAGCGGGTATGGCTACACCTTC CASSLGSGYGYTF
NA TRBJ1-3 NA TRBV29-1 TGCAGCGTTGAAGATAACACCGGTGGAAACACCATATATTTT CSVEDNTGGNTIYF
NA TRBJ1-1 NA TRBV18 TGTGCCAGCTCGCCCATCGAGAACACTGAAACTTTCTTT CASSPIENTETFF
NA TRBJ1-1 NA TRBV29-1 TGCAGCGTCTCAGGGAATAGGGCTGAAGCTTTCTTT CSVSGNRAEAFF
few TRBJ2-1 TRBD2 TRBV5-1 TGCGCCAGCAGCTTGGACAGGACTAGCGGGAGAGGGGATGAGCAGTTCTTC CASSLDRTSGRGDEQFF
NA TRBJ1-2 TRBD1 TRBV19 TGTGCCAGTAGTCCACCACAGGGGGCCCCCGGGGGCTACACCTTC CASSPPQGAPGGYTF
few TRBJ2-4 TRBD1 TRBV28 TGTGCCAGCAGTTCCCCACTCCCGGGACAGGGACAGTTCAGATTTCAGTACTTC CASSSPLPGQGQFRFQYF
medium-sized TRBJ2-7 TRBD2 TRBV6-8 TGTGCCAGTCTTGGACTAGCGCCCTTCGAGCAGTACTTC CASLGLAPFEQYF
NA TRBJ1-2 NA TRBV1 TGCACCAGCAACCCCAAGCCGACAGCGAACTATGGCTACACCTTC CTSNPKPTANYGYTF
NA TRBJ1-4 NA TRBV18 TGTGCCAGCTCACCGGTGGAAGCCAATGAAAAACTGTTTTTT CASSPVEANEKLFF
large TRBJ2-3 TRBD1 TRBV28 TGTGCCAGCAGACATCGGGACAGGGTTCCAGATACGCAGTATTTT CASRHRDRVPDTQYF
NA TRBJ1-3 NA TRBV19 TGTGCCAGTAGAGCAGGGAGCTCTGGAAACACCATATATTTT CASRAGSSGNTIYF
NA TRBJ2-1 NA TRBV5-1 TGCGCCAGCAGCTTGGGACTAGTAGTGAACAATGAGCAGTTCTTC CASSLGLVVNNEQFF
NA TRBJ2-7 NA TRBV30 TGTGCCTGGAGTGTAGGTGGACAGAGCTACGAGCAGTACTTC CAWSVGGQSYEQYF
NA TRBJ2-7 NA TRBV6-7 TGTGCCAGCAGGGGGCGCTACGAGCAGTACTTC CASRGRYEQYF
few TRBJ2-7 TRBD1 TRBV5-1 TGCGCCAGCAGCTTGGCCCCAGGGGGCTACGAGCAGTACTTC CASSLAPGGYEQYF
NA TRBJ2-2 TRBD2 TRBV14 TGTGCCAGCAGCGGGACTAGCGGGAGGACCGGGGAGCTGTTTTTT CASSGTSGRTGELFF
NA TRBJ1-3 NA TRBV30 TGTGCCTGGAAGGGAGCGGGGGCTGGAAACACCATATATTTT CAWKGAGAGNTIYF
NA TRBJ1-5 NA TRBV15 TGTGCCACCAGCAGAGATCTTAGTAGCAATCAGCCCCAGCATTTT CATSRDLSSNQPQHF
NA TRBJ2-7 NA TRBV29-1 TGCAGCGTTGACGACCTAGTCCTCGACGAGCAGTACTTC CSVDDLVLDEQYF
large TRBJ2-2 TRBD2 TRBV18 TGTGCCAGCTCACCTCAACCTAGCGGCGCCGGGGAGCTGTTTTTT CASSPQPSGAGELFF
NA TRBJ2-7 NA TRBV18 TGTGCCAGCTCACCTTCCTGGGGCGGGTACGAGCAGTACTTC CASSPSWGGYEQYF
few TRBJ2-7 TRBD2 TRBV10-3 TGTGCCATCGCAGGACTAGCGGGAGGGATGGACGAGCAGTACTTC CAIAGLAGGMDEQYF
few TRBJ2-1 NA TRBV4-1 TGCGCCAGCAGCCAAGCGGGTTCCGCTCGTGGCAATGAGCAGTTCTTC CASSQAGSARGNEQFF
NA TRBJ2-2 NA TRBV19 TGTGCCAGTAAAGTCGAGAGGGTCACCGGGGAGCTGTTTTTT CASKVERVTGELFF
few TRBJ2-3 NA TRBV6-8 TGTGCCAGCAATATAGGAGGGAGAGGCACAGATACGCAGTATTTT CASNIGGRGTDTQYF
few TRBJ2-7 NA TRBV10-2 TGCGCCAGCAGTGAGTCTTATCGGCGAGGCTCCTACGAGCAGTACTTC CASSESYRRGSYEQYF
few TRBJ2-1 TRBD2 TRBV6-7 TGTGCCAGCAAGACTAGCGGGAGTCAAGAGTTCTTC CASKTSGSQEFF
few TRBJ1-5 NA TRBV28 TGTGCCAGCAGCGGGGGGGCACCGGACAATCAGCCCCAGCATTTT CASSGGAPDNQPQHF
once TRBJ1-2 TRBD1 TRBV28 TGTGCCAGCAGTAGCCCCGGACAGGGGGGGAAGTATGGCTACACCTTC CASSSPGQGGKYGYTF
NA TRBJ1-6 NA TRBV19 TGTGCCAGTAGGGGCCGGGACGGACCAAATTCACCCCTCCACTTT CASRGRDGPNSPLHF
NA TRBJ2-5 NA TRBV18 TGTGCCAGCTCACTGGACCAAGAGACCCAGTACTTC CASSLDQETQYF
NA TRBJ2-7 NA TRBV18 TGTGCCAGCTCACCACCTTGGCCGGACTCCTACGAGCAGTACTTC CASSPPWPDSYEQYF
medium-sized TRBJ2-7 NA TRBV25-1 TGTGCCAGCAGTCCCAGGGCGGGTTCCTACGAGCAGTACTTC CASSPRAGSYEQYF
medium-sized TRBJ1-2 NA TRBV6-8 TGTGCCAGCCGCACAGGTTTGGATGTGCATGGCTACACCTTC CASRTGLDVHGYTF
NA TRBJ2-7 NA TRBV14 TGTGCCAGCAGCCAAGACAGCCTTTACGAGCAGTACTTC CASSQDSLYEQYF
once TRBJ1-1 NA TRBV19 TGTGCCAGTAGTATAGTAGGGGTAAACACTGAAGCTTTCTTT CASSIVGVNTEAFF
NA TRBJ2-1 TRBD2 TRBV19 TGTGCCAGTAGTATGAACAGCGGGACCAGGAATGAGCAGTTCTTC CASSMNSGTRNEQFF
NA TRBJ1-2 NA TRBV18 TGTGCCAGCTCACCGGGGGCAGGAACTAACTATGGCTACACCTTC CASSPGAGTNYGYTF
once TRBJ2-1 TRBD2 TRBV12-5 TGTGCTAGTGGTTTTAAGGCTAGCGGGAAACACCTCTACAATGAGCAGTTCTTC CASGFKASGKHLYNEQFF
once TRBJ2-2 NA TRBV9 TGTGCCAGCACTCAAGGAGGAGGAAAAACCGGGGAGCTGTTTTTT CASTQGGGKTGELFF
NA TRBJ2-1 TRBD1 TRBV6-8 TGTGCCAGCAGTTACAAAGGGCCACAGGGGGTGGGTGAGCAGTTCTTC CASSYKGPQGVGEQFF
NA TRBJ2-2 TRBD2 TRBV6-8 TGTGCCAGCAGGAGACTAGCGGGAAACACCGGGGAGCTGTTTTTT CASRRLAGNTGELFF
NA TRBJ2-5 TRBD2 TRBV30 TGTGCCTGCCTAAAGAGGGACTACCAGTACTTC CACLKRDYQYF
many TRBJ1-5 NA TRBV11-3 TGTGCCAGCAGCTTAGAACAGGGAGGTATTCAGCCCCAGCATTTT CASSLEQGGIQPQHF